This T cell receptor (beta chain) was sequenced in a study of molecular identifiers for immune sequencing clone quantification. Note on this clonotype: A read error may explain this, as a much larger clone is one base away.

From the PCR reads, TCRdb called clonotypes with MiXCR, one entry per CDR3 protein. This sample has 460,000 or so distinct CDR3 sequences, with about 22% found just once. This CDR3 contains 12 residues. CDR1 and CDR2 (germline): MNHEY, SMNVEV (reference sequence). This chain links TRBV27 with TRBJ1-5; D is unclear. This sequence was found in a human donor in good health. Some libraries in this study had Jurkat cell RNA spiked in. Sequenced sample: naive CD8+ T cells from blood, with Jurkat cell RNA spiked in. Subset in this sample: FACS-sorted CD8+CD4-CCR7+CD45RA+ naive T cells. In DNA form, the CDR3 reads TGTGCCAGCAGTTTGATCGGGCAGCCCCAGCGTTTT. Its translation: CASSLIGQPQRF.